The sequence of this TCR beta chain was determined in a study of shared clonotypes between healthy human individuals. Findings of the study overall: When naive CD4 clonotypes were compared across several donors, around 4.6% were shared.

To note about this clone: The antigen is unknown.

Sequencing used immunoSEQ multiplex PCR; TCRdb keeps in-frame clones, though not all of them. Among about 2.1 million clones listed, just under 95% were seen once. V lost 2 bases, J lost 6 bases, and 20 bases lay in between. The CDR3 extends over 16 amino acids. Germline lookup yields CDR1 MNHNY and CDR2 SVGAGI (reference sequence). Naive CD8 cells comprised CD45RO-negative, CCR7-positively selected cells, excluding terminally differentiated effector memory CD45RA+ cells. The receptor was isolated from a man aged 18 to 30 in good health. Some clones in this sample may be carry-over from other donors' samples. The V gene is TRBV6-6, the J gene TRBJ2-7; no reliable D call. The sequencing sample was made of naive CD8+ T cells from PBMCs. DNA for the CDR3: TGTGCCAGCAGTTACCCGCCCACGCAAGGGCACAGCGAGCAGTACTTC. Translated, it gives CASSYPPTQGHSEQYF.